One and the same sample provided the 30 T cell receptor beta chains below, sequenced in a study of blood T cell repertoires in COVID-19. Here immunoSEQ multiplex PCR was the method, and the copy in TCRdb shows in-frame clones only, minus some. This table has fewer than 250,000 clones, about 88% appearing once. The material sequenced was PBMCs or T cells enriched from blood (not recorded which). All receptors derive from a woman aged 40 to 55 in a cohort exposed to, infected with or recovered from COVID-19 (not recorded which).

The genes are TRBV19 and TRBJ1-5; 7 nucleotides agree with TRBD1. After removal of 4 bases from V and 5 bases from J, the junction contained 8 bases not matched to a gene. The CDR3 has 15 amino acids. CDR1 and CDR2 (germline): LNHDA, SQIVND (reference sequence). In DNA, the CDR3 is TGTGCCAGTAGTACCCAACAAGGGGGCGATCAGCCCCAGCATTTT. This translates into CASSTQQGGDQPQHF.

The chain carries TRBV7-9 and TRBJ2-1, with D possibly matching TRBD1 (5 bases). Trimming removed 4 bases at V and 0 bases at J, with 19 bases between. Germline V gene lookup returns CDR1 SEHNR and CDR2 FQNEAQ (reference sequence). The CDR3 is 18 residues long. The CDR3 protein is CASSSQGSDGSSYNEQFF. The CDR3 nucleotides are TGTGCCAGCAGCTCCCAGGGTTCGGATGGAAGCTCCTACAATGAGCAGTTCTTC.

The chain has TRBV11-2 and TRBJ2-7, with 7 positions matching TRBD1. The CDR3 has 15 residues. Germline loops: CDR1 SGHAT, CDR2 FQNNGV. The trim removed 6 bases at V and 3 bases at J, leaving 11 bases unmatched. This CDR3 is CASRPNRGGLYEQYF. The CDR3 nucleotides read TGTGCCAGCAGACCTAACAGGGGCGGCCTCTACGAGCAGTACTTC.

This clone was counted once. V gene TRBV4-1 combines with J gene TRBJ2-2; maybe TRBD1 (5 bases). The length of the CDR3 is 17 residues. CDR1 and CDR2 from the germline V gene are MGHRA and YSYEKL. V was cut by 0 bases and J by 3 bases, with 14 bases left in between. The CDR3 here is CASSQEPQGRYTGELFF. Here the CDR3 DNA reads TGCGCCAGCAGCCAAGAGCCCCAGGGTAGATACACCGGGGAGCTGTTTTTT.

The chain has TRBV18 and TRBJ2-1; D is possibly TRBD1 (5 bases). This CDR3 spans 14 amino acids. The V and J ends lost 3 bases and 4 bases respectively, with 10 bases between them. Germline values: CDR1 KGHSH, CDR2 LQKENI. The CDR3 reads CASSPWTSYNEQFF. CDR3 bases: TGTGCCAGCTCACCGTGGACAAGTTACAATGAGCAGTTCTTC.

The chain joins TRBV5-1 to TRBJ2-1; tentative D call: TRBD2 (6 bases). Per germline, CDR1 SGHRS and CDR2 YFSETQ. V shed 3 bases and J shed 10 bases, with 14 bases lying between them. The CDR3 sequence is 13 residues long. The DNA of the CDR3 is TGCGCCAGCAGCTCGGGACTGACTGGCGAGCAGTTCTTC. It encodes CASSSGLTGEQFF. Full variable domain (remainder filled in from reference TRBV5-1 and TRBJ2-1): KAGVTQTPRYLIKTRGQQVTLSCSPISGHRSVSWYQQTPGQGLQFLFEYFSETQRNKGNFPGRFSGRQFSNSRSEMNVSTLELGDSALYLCASSSGLTGEQFFGPGTRLTVL.

This chain connects TRBV12-3 or TRBV12-4 to TRBJ1-6; D not certain. The ends were cut back, 1 base at V and 13 bases at J, with 11 bases in the middle. The CDR3 runs to 13 residues. CDR3 in amino acids: CASSLGRESPLHF. The CDR3 DNA sequence: TGTGCCAGCAGTTTAGGGAGAGAATCGCCCCTCCACTTT.

The CDR3 is CASSYFQGAYNEQFF. In DNA, the CDR3 is TGTGCCAGCAGTTACTTCCAGGGGGCTTACAATGAGCAGTTCTTC. The rearrangement joins TRBV6-2 or TRBV6-3 to TRBJ2-1; 8 bases map to TRBD1. The CDR3 spans 15 residues. CDR1 is MNHEY, CDR2 SVGEGT, per germline. Trimming removed 1 base from V and 4 bases from J; junction bases left unmatched: 3.

The chain joins TRBV4-1 to TRBJ2-1, with TRBD2 matching 11 bases. This CDR3 is 16 amino acids long. The germline V gene has CDR1 MGHRA and CDR2 YSYEKL. The J segment lost 10 bases and the V segment lost 2 bases, leaving 10 bases of the junction unmatched. The CDR3 bases are TGCGCCAGCAGCCAAATAACGACTAGCGGGATCGGCGAGCAGTTCTTC. Translation: CASSQITTSGIGEQFF.

The J gene is TRBJ1-5, the V gene TRBV4-1; D gene ambiguous. V lost 0 bases, J lost 2 bases, and 14 bases lay in between. In germline, CDR1 is MGHRA, CDR2 YSYEKL. The length of the CDR3 is 17 residues. Written as DNA, the CDR3 is TGCGCCAGCAGCCAAGAGACAAATGTCCCCCGCAATCAGCCCCAGCATTTT. Amino acids: CASSQETNVPRNQPQHF.

The CDR3 here is CASSLAQDQPQHF. The CDR3 nucleotides read TGTGCCAGCAGTTTAGCTCAGGATCAGCCCCAGCATTTT. The chain has TRBV12-3 or TRBV12-4 and TRBJ1-5; D is undetermined. The CDR3 is made up of 13 amino acids. V lost 0 bases and J 5 bases, leaving 5 bases between the germline ends.

This sequence joins TRBV4-2 and TRBJ1-5; 11 bases are a match to TRBD1. Trimming took 5 bases from V and 5 from J; bases not matched to a gene: 2. This CDR3 region has 14 residues. Per germline, CDR1 LGHNA and CDR2 YNFKEQ. The CDR3 sequence is CASSGQGAYQPQHF. The CDR3 nucleotides read TGTGCCAGCAGCGGACAGGGGGCATATCAGCCCCAGCATTTT.

This clone was counted a single time. The CDR3 region is CASSLDGTSGSNEQFF. CDR3 sequence (DNA): TGTGCCAGCAGCTTGGACGGGACTAGCGGGAGCAATGAGCAGTTCTTC. This chain joins TRBV5-5 and TRBJ2-1; 14 bases align to TRBD2. The CDR3 totals 16 residues. V gave up 0 bases and J gave up 6 bases; unmatched junction bases: 2. CDR1 and CDR2 from the germline V gene are SGHKS and YYEKEE (reference sequence).

The chain joins TRBV7-2 to TRBJ2-7; 8 bases align to TRBD1. V gave up 5 bases and J gave up 3 bases; unmatched junction bases: 9. This CDR3 has 15 amino acids. From germline, CDR1 is SGHTA and CDR2 FQGNSA. CDR3 loop: CASSPHGTGGYEQYF. CDR3 nucleotides: TGTGCCAGCAGCCCTCACGGGACAGGTGGCTACGAGCAGTACTTC.

The genes are TRBV28 and TRBJ1-2; TRBD1 matches at 8 bases. Germline V CDR1 and CDR2: MDHEN, SYDVKM. The CDR3 extends over 13 amino acids. V shed 5 bases, J shed 3 bases, and the junction held 2 bases outside the gene matches. The CDR3 protein is CASSLQGDYGYTF. The CDR3 bases are TGTGCCAGCAGTCTACAGGGGGACTATGGCTACACCTTC.

The chain carries TRBV24-1 and TRBJ2-2; TRBD2 is a possible D gene (6 bases). CDR1 KGHDR and CDR2 SFDVKD come from the germline V gene. Trimming took off 9 bases at V and 7 bases at J, with 11 bases between the two ends. This CDR3 comprises 12 residues. CDR3 protein: CATLGGNGELFF. The CDR3 DNA reads TGTGCCACCCTGGGGGGAAACGGGGAGCTGTTTTTT.

The V and J genes are TRBV4-1 and TRBJ2-3; 7 nucleotides line up with TRBD2. CDR3 length: 15 residues. Germline V CDR1 and CDR2: MGHRA, YSYEKL. V trimming: 6 bases; J trimming: 1 base; junction bases outside the gene matches: 7. CDR3 sequence (DNA): TGCGCCAGCAGTCAGGCTAGCGGCCGCACAGATACGCAGTATTTT. Protein sequence: CASSQASGRTDTQYF.

The J gene is TRBJ2-7, the V gene TRBV15; TRBD2 is a possible D gene (5 bases). Trimming took off 3 bases at V and 4 bases at J, with 13 bases between the two ends. This CDR3 has 14 amino acids. Germline V CDR1 and CDR2: LNHNV, YYDKDF (reference sequence). This CDR3 is CATSSLGRAYEQYF. DNA for the CDR3: TGTGCCACCAGCAGCCTAGGGCGGGCTTACGAGCAGTACTTC. The variable domain in full, completed from reference TRBV15 and TRBJ2-7, reads DAMVIQNPRYQVTQFGKPVTLSCSQTLNHNVMYWYQQKSSQAPKLLFHYYDKDFNNEADTPDNFQSRRPNTSFCFLDIRSPGLGDTAMYLCATSSLGRAYEQYFGPGTRLTVT.

Notes on this clone: A read error may be the cause here, since a much bigger clone is one base away. Distinct nucleotide sequences in the sample also encode this CDR3. The rearrangement links TRBV10-3 to TRBJ2-3; D unclear. CDR3 length: 14 residues. Germline CDR1 reads ENHRY; CDR2 reads SYGVKD. V shed 10 bases and J shed 2 bases, with 16 bases lying between them. CDR3 protein: CASRRGMNTDTQYF. For the CDR3, the DNA is TGTGCCAGCCGCCGAGGAATGAACACAGATACGCAGTATTTT.

The chain links TRBV14 to TRBJ1-1; 8 nucleotides match TRBD1. The CDR3 extends over 14 amino acids. In germline, CDR1 is SGHDN, CDR2 FVKESK. V trimming: 2 bases; J trimming: 9 bases; junction bases outside the gene matches: 8. Here the CDR3 reads CASSQRLWTGQAFF. The CDR3, as DNA: TGTGCCAGCAGCCAAAGGCTATGGACAGGGCAAGCTTTCTTT.

This rearrangement joins TRBV11-3 to TRBJ1-1; 7 bases are a match to TRBD1. V trimming: 5 bases; J trimming: 7 bases; junction bases outside the gene matches: 10. The CDR3 contains 14 residues. CDR1 is SGHNT, CDR2 YENEEA, per germline. The DNA of the CDR3 is TGTGCCAGCAGCGTAGGGGGGACAGTAGATGAAGCTTTCTTT. Its protein is CASSVGGTVDEAFF.

This clone was observed a single time. This chain joins TRBV29-1 and TRBJ2-1; TRBD2 agrees at 8 bases. V dropped 4 bases and J dropped 3; count of bases not matched to a gene: 8. CDR3 size: 15 residues. CDR1 and CDR2 (germline): SQVTM, ANQGSEA. The CDR3 sequence is CSVVLRRGVYNEQFF. CDR3 coding DNA: TGCAGCGTTGTCCTAAGGCGGGGGGTCTACAATGAGCAGTTCTTC.

This clone was seen a few times. The rearrangement uses TRBV10-3 and TRBJ1-5; D not resolved. The CDR3 contains 13 residues. Trimming took off 2 bases at V and 3 bases at J, with 5 bases between the two ends. The germline V gene has CDR1 ENHRY and CDR2 SYGVKD. This CDR3 is CAISEGHNQPQHF. CDR3 nucleotide sequence: TGTGCCATCAGTGAGGGGCACAATCAGCCCCAGCATTTT.

This clone has just one count. V and J are TRBV5-1 and TRBJ1-2; maybe TRBD1 (5 bases). The CDR3 is made up of 15 amino acids. Germline CDR1 is SGHRS and CDR2 is YFSETQ. The germline V and J ends were trimmed by 4 bases and 3 bases, with 16 bases remaining between them. CDR3: CASSPTRQPYYGYTF. CDR3 bases: TGCGCCAGCAGCCCAACAAGACAGCCTTACTATGGCTACACCTTC.

The V gene is TRBV7-9, the J gene TRBJ1-1; D gene unclear. CDR3 length: 12 residues. With 5 bases removed from V and 5 bases from J, the gap between germline ends came to 9 bases. Germline CDR1 SEHNR, CDR2 FQNEAQ (reference sequence). This chain's CDR3 is CASSPYGTEAFF. The CDR3 DNA reads TGTGCCAGCAGCCCTTACGGGACTGAAGCTTTCTTT.

The V and J genes are TRBV6-4 and TRBJ2-1; no reliable D call. Between the trimmed V and J ends, which lost 2 bases and 9 bases, there was a span of 8 bases. The CDR3 covers 12 residues. CDR1 MRHNA and CDR2 SNTAGT come from the germline V gene. DNA for the CDR3: TGTGCCAGCAGTGACCCGTACGGTGAGCAGTTCTTC. It codes for CASSDPYGEQFF.

This clone was counted a few times. The chain recombines TRBV7-9 with TRBJ1-5; tentative D call: TRBD1 (5 bases). V shed 4 bases and J shed 4 bases, with 14 bases lying between them. The CDR3 has 15 residues. CDR1 SEHNR and CDR2 FQNEAQ come from the germline V gene (reference sequence). CDR3 in amino acids: CASSSGVGANQPQHF. Here the CDR3 DNA reads TGTGCCAGCAGCTCTGGAGTTGGGGCAAATCAGCCCCAGCATTTT.

This clone was detected a few times. The V gene is TRBV15, the J gene TRBJ2-7; 7 bases are shared with TRBD1. Germline trimming cut 0 bases from V and 1 base from J; bases unmatched to any gene: 3. This CDR3 has 15 residues. CDR1 is LNHNV, CDR2 YYDKDF, per germline (reference sequence). The CDR3 DNA sequence: TGTGCCACCAGCAGAGATAGGGGGCCATCCTACGAGCAGTACTTC. The encoded protein is CATSRDRGPSYEQYF.

The chain joins TRBV6-5 to TRBJ1-6, with D perhaps TRBD1 (5 bases). The CDR3 covers 13 residues. Trimming removed 8 bases at V and 6 bases at J, with 11 bases between. Germline CDR1 reads MNHEY; CDR2 reads SVGAGI. The CDR3 coding sequence is TGTGCCAGCTTAGGACATATTAATTCACCCCTCCACTTT. It is translated as CASLGHINSPLHF.

The rearrangement joins TRBV12-3 or TRBV12-4 to TRBJ1-5; D remains ambiguous. The CDR3 runs 13 residues. Deletions cut 3 bases from V and 5 bases from J, with 8 bases between. Written as DNA, the CDR3 is TGTGCCAGCAGTTTTCCCGGGTATCAGCCCCAGCATTTT. It is translated as CASSFPGYQPQHF.